The TCR beta chain described here comes from a study of long-term antiretroviral therapy in people with HIV (dated 2022 in TCRdb). With regard to the full study: The earliest samples were collected about a decade before the 2015 WHO recommendation for immediate ART, when ART was typically delayed until CD4 counts fell. A retrospective serial study tested whether ART initiation and durable HIV suppression were associated with changes in peripheral blood TRB repertoire composition and diversity. A total of 192 cryopreserved PBMC samples were contributed to the cohort by 30 adults with confirmed HIV infection, with samples collected serially over a mean of around 6 years (range 1-12). Among the 30 to 35 participants with HIV, eleven to twelve were female. Test extractions of a monoclonal T-cell line alongside a few dozen polyclonal samples showed no cross-contamination during QIAcube processing. Study-level results and caveats: Because pre-ART samples had limited cell numbers, unsorted PBMC were profiled rather than sorted CD4+ and CD8+ T cells. CDR3 length ranges in HIV repertoires were narrower than in controls, and network structure suggested an antigen-experienced repertoire with only a slight naive shift after ART. The samples were dated from about 2003 to 2017, and the ART regimens that were used may be less effective than current ART regimens. Starting ART was linked to a significant rise in TRB diversity, yet even after long-term ART the diversity remained significantly lower than in transplant donor controls. Expanded TRB clones identified before ART initiation dominated the repertoire at all time points, although this dominance fluctuated and declined in many PLHIV after ART. Inferences about post-ART repertoire changes were limited because no data were available on ART adherence, viral resistance or therapy changes. Limited PBMC availability meant only the TCR beta chain was sequenced, without alpha chain pairing.

On this clone itself: The target of this receptor is not known. Qualities for individual bases were not recorded, and no much larger clone is one base off.

Counted from cysteine to phenylalanine, this CDR3 has 18 amino acids. Just the 54-base CDR3 DNA is kept, in frame starting at base 1. Looking up the germline V gene yields CDR1 LGHNA and CDR2 YSLEER. Trimming takes 5 bases from V and 0 bases from J, and the germline ends sit 17 bases apart. Sequencing of the TRB variable region was done with the immunoSEQ hsTCRB v3.0 assay at survey level resolution. The targeted TRB sequencing depth was roughly 40,000-55,000 T-cell genomes per sample. An Illumina MiSeq with a v3 150-cycle kit was used to sequence the pooled TRB libraries. In the source study's methods: Analysis of repertoires was carried out in R inside a reproducible Nextflow workflow spanning QC, data transformation and analysis. LymphoSeq2, an R package for exploring AIRR-Seq data, was used to implement the custom analyses. A few samples that produced fewer than 5000 total TRB sequences were removed, so approximately 190 HIV repertoires were analyzed. Among the approximately 180 retained HIV repertoires, 55 to 60 were collected before ART initiation and roughly 130 were collected after ART initiation. Each repertoire was downsampled to 5000 TRB nucleotide sequences, and summary statistics were averaged across 100 downsampling iterations. TRB sequences were retained for analysis only if CDR3 regions of at least seven amino acids were present. Two measures captured diversity: a Shannon entropy-derived clonality score and the Gini coefficient. In the repertoire networks, any two of the top 5000 CDR3 amino acid sequences were connected whenever the two sequences differed by an edit distance of one. GLIPH2 predicted antigen specificity groups and MHC restriction for TRB CDR3 amino acid sequences. CDR3 amino acid sequences were matched against VDJdb and McPAS-TCR to flag known CMV, EBV, HIV or tissue antigen associations. Pre-ART, post-ART and control groups were compared with Wilcoxon signed-rank tests and Holm-Bonferroni correction. This immuneACCESS table, as held by TCRdb, lists in-frame sequences with V and J called but not all clones. Of the missing ones, under half trace to an unresolved V gene in checked studies; the others have no known cause. From that table come the V and J calls and clone size; the DNA was used to work out D and trimming. This sample is represented by 30,000 to 35,000 clones; approximately 95% of them were singletons. The top ten clonotypes cover about 3.5% of the sample.

Participants were included only if at least one PBMC sample before ART initiation and at least two post-ART samples were available. Treatment was received in the United States of America by all participants with HIV. Cryopreserved samples of about 0.95-11 million PBMC were thawed and washed before DNA extraction. At the time of the earliest PBMC sample, participants with HIV were aged between roughly 20 and 54 years. PBMC samples were contributed by each participant from 1-4 timepoints before ART initiation and 2-8 timepoints after ART initiation, with a median of 7 samples. Serial HIV viral load, CD4+ T-cell count, ART history and demographic data were obtained for every participant. Genomic DNA was extracted from unsorted PBMC with a Qiagen kit on a QIAcube, with processing performed in batches of 12 samples.

The chain links TRBV4-3 with TRBJ2-6; the D region may be TRBD1 or TRBD2, each matching 6 bases equally. The sequencing here drew on unsorted PBMCs, taken 5 to 5.5 years after starting antiretroviral therapy. This clonotype originated in a woman between 45 and 60 years old with HIV. CDR3 region: CASSLGGGTLSGANVLTF. The sequenced DNA: TGCGCCAGCAGCTTGGGGGGCGGGACCCTCTCTGGGGCCAACGTCCTGACTTTC.